What follows are 23 T cell receptor beta chains derived from one specimen sequenced in a study of T-cell memory formation after mild COVID-19. TCRdb analysed the 5' RACE reads with MiXCR anew, one entry per CDR3 protein. Among about 200,000 distinct CDR3 sequences listed, around 9.5% were seen once. The material sequenced was PBMCs or a T cell subset sorted from them (not recorded which). The source of these receptors is a man aged 18 to 29 who had mild COVID-19 (a few samples of this study predate the infection). Cell type and time point are not known.

V is TRBV6-5 and J is TRBJ1-2; D is ambiguous. The CDR3 totals 13 residues. Looked up from germline, CDR1 is MNHEY and CDR2 is SVGAGI. Trimming stripped 2 bases from V and 2 bases from J, with 6 bases between. The chain's CDR3 is CASSYDGNYGYTF. CDR3 bases: TGTGCCAGCAGTTACGACGGGAACTATGGCTACACCTTC.

The rearrangement links TRBV30 to TRBJ1-1; the D is unclear. Germline CDR1 is GTSNPN and CDR2 is SVGIG (reference sequence). There are 11 residues in the CDR3. Trimming took 5 bases from V and 3 from J, leaving 7 bases between them. The CDR3 protein is CAWGRYTEAFF. CDR3 nucleotide sequence: TGTGCCTGGGGTAGATACACTGAAGCTTTCTTT.

This clonotype was seen more than once but under ten times. This chain connects TRBV4-3 to TRBJ2-7; no reliable D call. CDR1 is LGHNA, CDR2 YSLEER, per germline. This CDR3 region has 15 residues. The V end was cut by 0 bases, the J end by 7 bases, with 16 bases between. CDR3 loop: CASSQDAAAGTEQYF. The CDR3 DNA sequence: TGCGCCAGCAGCCAAGATGCGGCGGCCGGAACAGAGCAGTACTTC.

This clonotype was seen more than once but under ten times. The gene calls are TRBV19 and TRBJ2-4; TRBD2 matches at 7 bases. This CDR3 is built from 17 residues. V shed 4 bases and J 3 bases; nucleotides not matched to a gene: 12. Germline CDR1 LNHDA, CDR2 SQIVND (reference sequence). The CDR3 DNA reads TGTGCCAGTAGTAACCAGATCCGGGGGGTTGACAAAAACATTCAGTACTTC. Encoded protein: CASSNQIRGVDKNIQYF.

This clonotype has ten or more counts. This chain connects TRBV7-2 to TRBJ2-1; 10 positions agree with TRBD2. Trimming took 5 bases from V and 0 from J; bases not matched to a gene: 10. Germline assignment: CDR1 SGHTA and CDR2 FQGNSA. This CDR3 region has 18 residues. In nucleotides, the CDR3 is TGTGCCAGCAGCCTCGCCGTAGCGGGGGGAGACTCCTACAATGAGCAGTTCTTC. Translation gives CASSLAVAGGDSYNEQFF.

The V and J genes are TRBV3-1 and TRBJ1-5, with D uncertain. The CDR3 covers 14 residues. Trimming removed 1 base from V and 6 bases from J, with 10 bases in between. From germline, CDR1 is LGHDT and CDR2 YNNKEL (reference sequence). The CDR3 coding sequence is TGTGCCAGCAGCCAAGGGGGAGGCAGTCAGCCCCAGCATTTT. Amino acids: CASSQGGGSQPQHF.

Only a few counts were recorded for this clonotype. The V and J genes are TRBV5-6 and TRBJ1-5; 8 positions agree with TRBD1. This CDR3 has 14 residues. Germline values: CDR1 SGHDT, CDR2 YYEEEE. V was pared by 4 bases and J by 9 bases, with 9 bases of the junction left unmatched. The CDR3 reads CASSRRGLRRPQHF. Written as DNA, the CDR3 is TGTGCCAGCAGCCGCAGGGGGCTAAGGAGGCCCCAGCATTTT.

V is TRBV20-1 and J is TRBJ2-1; perhaps TRBD2 as D (6 bases). The germline gives CDR1 DFQATT, CDR2 SNEGSKA (reference sequence). Trimming took 5 bases from V and 8 from J, leaving 16 bases between them. This CDR3 is built from 13 residues. CDR3 in amino acids: CSASWTIRDEQFF. Written as DNA, the CDR3 is TGCAGTGCTTCTTGGACTATCCGGGATGAGCAGTTCTTC.

The chain combines TRBV5-4 with TRBJ1-4; 9 bases map to TRBD1. CDR3 length: 16 residues. CDR1 is SGHNT, CDR2 YYREEE, per germline (reference sequence). V dropped 3 bases and J dropped 8; count of bases not matched to a gene: 11. The CDR3: CASSSPTGTGNEKLFF. In nucleotides, the CDR3 is TGTGCCAGCAGCTCTCCAACCGGGACAGGGAACGAAAAACTGTTTTTT.

This clonotype appeared a few times. The rearrangement joins TRBV6-6 to TRBJ2-3, with TRBD1 identical over 10 bases. This CDR3 spans 17 amino acids. V dropped 2 bases and J dropped 3; count of bases not matched to a gene: 8. Germline V gene data show CDR1 as MNHNY and CDR2 as SVGAGI (reference sequence). CDR3 DNA sequence: TGTGCCAGCAGTTACCGAGACAGGGGGCTGAAGACAGATACGCAGTATTTT. Translated, it gives CASSYRDRGLKTDTQYF.

In its sample, this clonotype was seen a few times. The chain uses TRBV10-3 and TRBJ2-2, with TRBD1 matching 8 bases. The trim removed 4 bases at V and 5 bases at J, leaving 6 bases unmatched. Looked up from germline, CDR1 is ENHRY and CDR2 is SYGVKD. This CDR3 is 15 amino acids long. Here the CDR3 DNA reads TGTGCCATCAGTGTTCGGACAGGGAGTACCGGGGAGCTGTTTTTT. Translated: CAISVRTGSTGELFF.

The rearrangement uses TRBV10-3 and TRBJ2-3; maybe TRBD1 (5 bases). The CDR3 is 15 residues long. Germline loops: CDR1 ENHRY, CDR2 SYGVKD. V shed 4 bases and J shed 6 bases, with 17 bases lying between them. CDR3 loop: CAISGTSRRPDTQYF. CDR3 DNA sequence: TGTGCCATCAGTGGGACATCCCGTCGGCCTGATACGCAGTATTTT.

The chain carries TRBV12-3 or TRBV12-4 and TRBJ1-1; D is undetermined. The CDR3 is 13 residues long. V lost 3 bases and J lost 7, with 12 bases in between. The CDR3 is CASSLREGSEAFF. The CDR3 nucleotides are TGTGCCAGCAGTTTGAGGGAAGGCAGTGAAGCTTTCTTT.

CDR3 sequence: CASRLGRGSGEQFF. CDR3 bases: TGTGCCAGCAGGCTCGGGAGGGGTTCGGGTGAGCAGTTCTTC. The rearrangement joins TRBV4-2 to TRBJ2-1, with 8 bases fitting TRBD2. This CDR3 is built from 14 residues. With 6 bases clipped from V and 9 bases from J, the junction kept 10 bases outside the gene matches. The germline V gene has CDR1 LGHNA and CDR2 YNFKEQ.

This clonotype was counted between two and nine times. The gene calls are TRBV7-6 and TRBJ1-6; D not resolved. V was pared by 5 bases and J by 0 bases, with 14 bases between. CDR3 size: 17 residues. Germline CDR1 and CDR2: SGHVS and FNYEAQ. The CDR3 DNA follows: TGTGCCAGCAGCGCCAGCGCCATGAGCTCCTATAATTCACCCCTCCACTTT. Its protein product is CASSASAMSSYNSPLHF.

The table lists this clonotype with a few counts. The V and J genes are TRBV20-1 and TRBJ1-1; D remains unclear. The CDR3 extends over 14 amino acids. Trimming shortened V by 0 bases and J by 1 base, and 9 bases separated the two germline ends. Germline loops: CDR1 DFQATT, CDR2 SNEGSKA (reference sequence). CDR3 nucleotide sequence: TGCAGTGCTAGAGAGGGGTCGGCGAACACTGAAGCTTTCTTT. This gives the protein CSAREGSANTEAFF.

This clonotype was seen repeatedly, ten times or more. The chain is built from TRBV4-1 and TRBJ2-7; 11 nucleotides align to TRBD1. CDR1 and CDR2 (germline): MGHRA, YSYEKL. This CDR3 is 15 amino acids long. The V segment lost 3 bases and the J segment 5 bases; nucleotides outside the gene matches: 6. The CDR3 DNA reads TGCGCCAGCAGCCATACCGGGACAGGGGGAAACGAGCAGTACGTC. Protein: CASSHTGTGGNEQYV.

This clonotype occurred many times. This chain connects TRBV12-3 or TRBV12-4 to TRBJ2-5, with unresolved D. Trimming stripped 7 bases from V and 5 bases from J, with 14 bases between. The CDR3 length is 13 residues. This CDR3 is CASMRSGRETQYF. CDR3 DNA sequence: TGTGCCAGCATGAGGTCTGGGCGGGAGACCCAGTACTTC.

The rearrangement links TRBV5-1 to TRBJ1-4; 10 bases are a match to TRBD1. V trimming: 4 bases; J trimming: 8 bases; junction bases outside the gene matches: 8. The CDR3 has 15 residues. Per germline, CDR1 SGHRS and CDR2 YFSETQ. CDR3 amino acids: CASSRGQGPGEKLFF. In DNA form, the CDR3 reads TGCGCCAGCAGCAGGGGACAGGGGCCGGGGGAAAAACTGTTTTTT.

At least ten counts were recorded for this clonotype. The rearrangement joins TRBV20-1 to TRBJ1-1; D unresolved. Looked up from germline, CDR1 is DFQATT and CDR2 is SNEGSKA (reference sequence). Trimming removed 0 bases at V and 3 bases at J, with 11 bases between. CDR3 length equals 14 residues. The CDR3 sequence is CSARDPGRDTEAFF. In nucleotides, the CDR3 is TGCAGTGCTAGAGATCCGGGTCGGGACACTGAAGCTTTCTTT.

By frequency in the sample, this clonotype is medium-sized (0.01 to 0.1%). CDR3 amino acids: CASSPLRDRVDNEQFF. CDR3 coding DNA: TGTGCCAGCAGTCCCCTCCGGGACAGGGTGGACAATGAGCAGTTCTTC. The J gene is TRBJ2-1, the V gene TRBV6-2 or TRBV6-3, with 9 bases fitting TRBD1. The germline gives CDR1 MNHEY, CDR2 SVGEGT. The CDR3 runs 16 residues. The trim removed 5 bases at V and 5 bases at J, leaving 10 bases unmatched.

In this sample, this clonotype turned up many times. This rearrangement joins TRBV29-1 to TRBJ1-1; D unclear. The length of the CDR3 is 11 residues. Germline V gene data show CDR1 as SQVTM and CDR2 as ANQGSEA. V gave up 6 bases and J gave up 7 bases, with 12 bases separating them. DNA for the CDR3: TGCAGCGTCCCGGAGGAGAGTGAAGCTTTCTTT. Protein product: CSVPEESEAFF.

This chain joins TRBV7-8 and TRBJ2-1, with D possibly being TRBD1 or TRBD2 (5 bases each). The CDR3 length is 13 residues. Trimming took off 0 bases at V and 9 bases at J, with 9 bases between the two ends. The germline V gene has CDR1 SGHVS and CDR2 FQNEAQ. The chain's CDR3 is CASSLAPGTEQFF. In DNA form, the CDR3 reads TGTGCCAGCAGCTTAGCGCCGGGGACTGAGCAGTTCTTC. The whole variable domain, remainder taken from reference TRBV7-8 and TRBJ2-1, is GAGVSQSPRYKVAKRGQDVALRCDPISGHVSLFWYQQALGQGPEFLTYFQNEAQLDKSGLPSDRFFAERPEGSVSTLKIQRTQQEDSAVYLCASSLAPGTEQFFGPGTRLTVL.